This T cell receptor beta chain derives from a study of neurological immune-mediated disorders (dated by TCRdb to the late 2010s). With respect to the entire study: Peripheral blood TCR-beta repertoires from HTLV-I-associated myelopathy (HAM/TSP) patients, multiple sclerosis patients and healthy controls were compared by UMI-based sequencing. Longitudinal samples, technical triplicates and paired sorted CD4+ and CD8+ T-cell subsets, alongside PBMC samples, were included among the approximately 100 TCR-beta libraries. Each longitudinal HAM/TSP and healthy donor was sampled at 3 time-points spaced at roughly 3-45 month intervals. The cohort included about 70 subjects: approximately 15 with HAM/TSP, about 34 with multiple sclerosis, and about 20 healthy controls.

CDR1 and CDR2, looked up from the germline V gene (reference sequence), are DFQATT and SNEGSKA. CDR3 length: 11 amino acids, cysteine to phenylalanine. Only CDR3 DNA is held: 33 bases, read in frame from base 1. A distance of 2 bases separates the germline ends of V and J, which lose 3 bases and 3 bases respectively. At least ten counts were recorded for this clonotype. This clone's antigen is unknown. Base qualities were left out, and no much larger clone turns up one base away. This specimen's time point label, per the study, means: longitudinal time-point 2. The healthy controls were volunteers from blood banks in Maryland, USA. Libraries from unsorted PBMCs were made from 2 million PBMCs kept in RNAlater at -80 degrees C until RNA extraction. PBMCs were separated from peripheral blood using Ficoll-Hypaque density gradient centrifugation and then cryopreserved in liquid nitrogen. What the authors observed across the whole study: TCR clonal expansion was highest in HAM/TSP patients and lowest in MS patients, with MS patients falling below even healthy controls. Across subjects, expanded clones never shared an identical CDR3 amino acid sequence, which suggests that the TCR-beta repertoires in every group were private.

cDNA was synthesized by template-switch 5'RACE using a primer with a 10-nucleotide random unique molecular identifier that tagged each TCR transcript. Every sequencing run covered 15-18 subjects and yielded more than 180 million TCR-beta sequences. The RNeasy kit was used for extraction of total RNA. The KAPA Real-time Library Amplification kit was used to amplify TCR-beta VDJ regions with primers targeting the TCR constant region and the 5'RACE anchor. A first PCR added sample indexes and Illumina adaptors, after which a second PCR increased the library yield. After Ampure bead purification, the roughly 650 bp TCR product was size-selected on a 2% E-gel SizeSelection system. Before pooling, library quality was assessed on a Bioanalyzer, concentration was determined with Qubit, and library quantification was performed with the Kapa Library Quantification kit. Libraries were sequenced paired-end 2 x 150 bp on an Illumina HiSeq 2500. To increase sequence diversity, roughly 25-31% phiX was spiked into each library pool. The published analysis was carried out like this. Quality-filtered reads were processed with the UMI-based MiGEC pipeline, and over 80% of raw TCR sequences were removed by the MiGEC pipeline during error correction. IMGT germline references were used for aligning VDJ genes, and each clonotype was defined as a unique CDR3 amino acid sequence together with its V-J genes. VDJtools evaluated clonal expansion, Shannon diversity and CDR3 relatedness (CalcPairwiseDistances, ClusterSamples); CLCbio workbench built phylogenetic trees. Expanded clones were defined as having at least 8 unique UMIs, based on coefficient-of-variation modelling across technical triplicates. The public reads were reanalyzed by TCRdb: fastp trimming at Q25, MiXCR alignment, in-frame beta chains only. CDR3 protein duplicates are merged, each entry listing the most common genes and DNA. The V and J calls shown here were made by TCRdb, not taken from the authors' results. This sample holds fewer than 40,000 distinct CDR3 sequences; about 13% were observed only once. The ten largest clones take up approximately 2.3% of the sample.

The clonotype comes from a middle-aged woman in good health. The V and J segments used are TRBV20-1 and TRBJ1-4; no confident D gene assignment can be made. Sequenced material: PBMCs. DNA sequence: TGCAGTGCTAGGTCTAATGAAAAACTGTTTTTT. Its amino acids are CSARSNEKLFF.